Below are 7 T cell receptor beta chains sequenced from a single sample in a study of T-cell memory formation after mild COVID-19. Using its own MiXCR run on the 5' RACE reads, TCRdb lists one record per CDR3 protein. The repertoire holds 300,000 to 350,000 distinct CDR3 sequences, with approximately 19% as singletons. Material for sequencing was PBMCs or a T cell subset sorted from them (not recorded which). These receptors came from a man aged 18 to 35 who had mild COVID-19 (a few samples of this study predate the infection). Cell type and time point are not known.

The V call is TRBV11-2, the J call TRBJ2-3; TRBD1 or TRBD2 may be the D gene (6 bases each). The V gene's germline CDR1 is SGHAT and CDR2 FQNNGV. Trimming cost V 5 bases and J 5 bases, with 14 bases left between them. The length of the CDR3 is 14 residues. The CDR3 sequence is CASSAGGGGDTQYF. The CDR3 DNA reads as TGTGCCAGCAGCGCCGGAGGGGGTGGAGATACGCAGTATTTT.

This chain uses TRBV20-1 with TRBJ2-7; TRBD1 matches at 9 bases. With V trimmed by 6 bases and J by 1 base, 7 bases remained unmatched. Germline lookup yields CDR1 DFQATT and CDR2 SNEGSKA (reference sequence). This CDR3 is 14 amino acids long. CDR3 residues: CSAPKQGASYEQYF. In nucleotides, the CDR3 is TGCAGTGCGCCCAAACAGGGGGCATCCTACGAGCAGTACTTC.

This chain's CDR3 is CSARPLQGNTEAFF. CDR3 bases: TGCAGTGCTAGGCCATTACAGGGAAACACTGAAGCTTTCTTT. The V and J genes are TRBV20-1 and TRBJ1-1, with D maybe TRBD1 (6 bases). This CDR3 is built from 14 residues. Germline values: CDR1 DFQATT, CDR2 SNEGSKA (reference sequence). Trimming stripped 3 bases from V and 2 bases from J, with 13 bases between.

The chain combines TRBV5-5 with TRBJ1-2; possible D gene TRBD1, 5 bases. V shed 3 bases and J shed 7 bases, with 19 bases lying between them. The CDR3 spans 15 residues. Germline CDR1 reads SGHKS; CDR2 reads YYEKEE (reference sequence). The CDR3 region has the DNA TGTGCCAGCAGCTCCTACTCAGGGACCACCCTTGGCTACACCTTC. Its protein product is CASSSYSGTTLGYTF.

The V and J genes are TRBV14 and TRBJ2-1; D call uncertain. The CDR3 contains 16 residues. CDR1 is SGHDN and CDR2 is FVKESK in the germline V gene. The V end lost 3 bases, the J end lost 1 base, and 13 bases lay between the germline ends. Here the CDR3 reads CASSQPDALSYNEQFF. The CDR3 region has the DNA TGTGCCAGCAGCCAGCCGGACGCTCTTTCCTACAATGAGCAGTTCTTC.

This clonotype was observed a handful of times. The chain links TRBV6-2 or TRBV6-3 to TRBJ2-5; 13 bases fit TRBD2. Germline assignment: CDR1 MNHEY and CDR2 SVGEGT. The CDR3 extends over 16 amino acids. The trim removed 0 bases at V and 5 bases at J, leaving 3 bases unmatched. CDR3 nucleotide sequence: TGTGCCAGCAGTTACTCGACTAGCGGGGGGCCGGAGACCCAGTACTTC. Translating it yields CASSYSTSGGPETQYF.

This clonotype was seen a few times. In nucleotides, the CDR3 is TGTGCCACCAGTGACCACCGGACAGGGGTCTACCTCCAGCCCCAGCATTTT. Its translation is CATSDHRTGVYLQPQHF. This chain connects TRBV24-1 to TRBJ1-5; 9 nucleotides match TRBD1. V shed 4 bases and J 7 bases; nucleotides not matched to a gene: 13. This CDR3 comprises 17 residues. Germline V gives CDR1 KGHDR, CDR2 SFDVKD.